What follows are 28 T cell receptor beta chains derived from one specimen sequenced in a study of regulatory T cells in long-lasting Graves disease. Building the TCR beta libraries relied on iRepertoire HTBI primers, and CDR3 regions underwent Arm-PCR. TCRdb analysed the multiplex PCR reads with MiXCR anew, one entry per CDR3 protein. The sample has 250,000 to 300,000 distinct CDR3 sequences; about 20% are singletons. This sample's time point: newly diagnosed GD, antithyroid drugs for less than 3 months. PBMC-extracted RNA yielded the TCR library. This sample was also put to use in a study of T cells in Graves' hyperthyroidism and ophthalmopathy.

The sequenced sample was peripheral blood mononuclear cells (PBMCs), obtained at new diagnosis, from a patient treated with antithyroid drugs. Receptors originate from a woman aged 25 to 39 with Graves disease.

This clonotype appeared many times. The chain links TRBV10-3 to TRBJ1-4; a weak D match, TRBD1 (5 bases). This CDR3 region has 16 residues. From germline, CDR1 is ENHRY and CDR2 SYGVKD. V was shortened by 0 bases and J by 6 bases, with 14 bases between the two germline ends. Written as DNA, the CDR3 is TGTGCCATCAGTGAGTCGGCCCGGGGGACTCATGAAAAACTGTTTTTT. It codes for CAISESARGTHEKLFF.

CDR3 residues: CASSVKGAYGYTF. The CDR3 DNA is TGTGCCAGCAGTGTAAAGGGGGCCTATGGCTACACCTTC. This rearrangement joins TRBV6-1 to TRBJ1-2; 7 bases are a match to TRBD1. CDR3 length: 13 amino acids. Germline V gene lookup returns CDR1 MNHNS and CDR2 SASEGT. The trim removed 4 bases at V and 4 bases at J, leaving 3 bases unmatched.

This clonotype has at least ten counts. This chain uses TRBV3-1 with TRBJ1-2; 9 bases line up with TRBD1. This CDR3 is 15 amino acids long. V lost 2 bases to trimming and J lost 1 base; unmatched junction nucleotides: 2. The germline V gene encodes CDR1 LGHDT and CDR2 YNNKEL (reference sequence). CDR3 bases: TGTGCCAGCAGCCAATGGGACAGGGATAACTATGGCTACACCTTC. This gives the protein CASSQWDRDNYGYTF. The variable domain in full, with the rest retrieved from reference TRBV3-1 and TRBJ1-2, is DTAVSQTPKYLVTQMGNDKSIKCEQNLGHDTMYWYKQDSKKFLKIMFSYNNKELIINETVPNRFSPKSPDKAHLNLHINSLELGDSAVYFCASSQWDRDNYGYTFGSGTRLTVV.

This clonotype occurred many times. The V and J genes are TRBV20-1 and TRBJ1-5, with TRBD1 as a possible D gene (6 bases). The CDR3 loop spans 17 amino acids. V shed 3 bases and J shed 0 bases, with 18 bases lying between them. Germline CDR1 and CDR2: DFQATT and SNEGSKA (reference sequence). CDR3 sequence reads: CSASLGGPSYSNQPQHF. The CDR3 DNA reads TGCAGTGCTAGCCTTGGGGGGCCTAGTTATAGCAATCAGCCCCAGCATTTT.

This clonotype occurred many times. V is TRBV12-3 or TRBV12-4 and J is TRBJ2-1; D possibly corresponds to TRBD2 (6 bases). Between the trimmed V and J ends, which lost 3 bases and 3 bases, there was a span of 9 bases. This CDR3 comprises 14 residues. The CDR3 nucleotides read TGTGCCAGCAGTTTGGGACTTCACTACAATGAGCAGTTCTTC. Amino acids: CASSLGLHYNEQFF.

The sample holds many counts of this clonotype. This sequence joins TRBV2 and TRBJ2-5; D is ambiguous. CDR1 and CDR2 (germline): SNHLY, FYNNEI. V lost 5 bases and J lost 5, with 6 bases in between. This CDR3 is 11 amino acids long. CDR3 in amino acids: CASSHEETQYF. Written as DNA, the CDR3 is TGTGCCAGCAGTCATGAGGAGACCCAGTACTTC.

This clonotype was counted ten times or more. The DNA for the CDR3 is TGTGCCAGCAGCCGAAGCGGAGAGACCTACGAGCAGTACTTC. Translated, it gives CASSRSGETYEQYF. This chain connects TRBV3-1 to TRBJ2-7, with D possibly TRBD2 on 5 matching bases. Looked up from germline, CDR1 is LGHDT and CDR2 is YNNKEL (reference sequence). Trimming pared 4 bases from V and 2 bases from J, leaving 12 bases between. The CDR3 consists of 14 residues.

This clonotype came up many times. The chain's CDR3 is CASSLGVGEWTQYF. As DNA, the CDR3 is TGTGCCAGCAGTTTAGGTGTGGGAGAGTGGACCCAGTACTTC. This chain joins TRBV12-3 or TRBV12-4 and TRBJ2-5; a weak D match, TRBD2 (5 bases). The V end lost 1 base, the J end lost 7 bases, and 13 bases lay between the germline ends. The CDR3 has 14 residues.

This clonotype has a count of ten or more. V gene TRBV20-1 combines with J gene TRBJ1-6; 7 positions match TRBD1. The CDR3 sequence is 15 residues long. The J segment lost 5 bases and the V segment lost 3 bases, leaving 7 bases of the junction unmatched. The germline V gene has CDR1 DFQATT and CDR2 SNEGSKA (reference sequence). The CDR3 DNA follows: TGCAGTGCTAGGGAGACAGGGTCAAATAATTCACCCCTCCACTTT. Its translation is CSARETGSNNSPLHF.

This clonotype was detected many times. V and J are TRBV5-1 and TRBJ2-5; the D gene is possibly TRBD2 (5 bases). The CDR3 covers 13 residues. V dropped 6 bases and J dropped 3 bases, with 12 bases sitting between them. Looked up from germline, CDR1 is SGHRS and CDR2 is YFSETQ. The CDR3 coding sequence is TGCGCCAGCATGCTTGGGAGAGAAGAGACCCAGTACTTC. Encoded protein: CASMLGREETQYF.

This clonotype was seen repeatedly, ten times or more. The chain joins TRBV20-1 to TRBJ2-1; D possibly matches TRBD1 or TRBD2 (6 bases each). Trimming cost V 1 base and J 7 bases, with 14 bases left between them. The CDR3 loop spans 14 amino acids. Germline CDR1 is DFQATT and CDR2 is SNEGSKA (reference sequence). The CDR3 sequence is CSARGERGANEQFF. The CDR3 coding sequence is TGCAGTGCTAGAGGAGAGAGGGGGGCGAATGAGCAGTTCTTC.

This clonotype has ten or more counts. This chain connects TRBV7-8 to TRBJ1-6; D is unclear. CDR1 is SGHVS, CDR2 FQNEAQ, per germline. V lost 5 bases and J lost 10, with 12 bases in between. CDR3 length: 13 amino acids. Here the CDR3 reads CASSPESGSPLHF. CDR3 sequence (DNA): TGTGCCAGCAGCCCCGAGAGTGGCTCACCCCTCCACTTT.

The chain employs TRBV7-9 and TRBJ1-1; D is ambiguous. With 7 bases removed from V and 9 bases from J, the gap between germline ends came to 18 bases. CDR3 size: 13 residues. Germline V lookup: CDR1 SEHNR, CDR2 FQNEAQ (reference sequence). As DNA, the CDR3 is TGTGCCAGCAACCTGGGAGAGGAAGCGAAAGCTTTCTTT. This gives the protein CASNLGEEAKAFF.

On this clonotype itself: The junction and the germline gene differ at one end; a read error may be behind it. The chain combines TRBV12-3 or TRBV12-4 with TRBJ1-4; D is undetermined. The CDR3 is made up of 13 amino acids. The CDR3 region is CASRDGFGEKPFF. CDR3 DNA: TGTGCCTCCCGAGACGGGTTTGGTGAAAAACCGTTTTTT.

Ten or more counts support this clonotype. The V gene is TRBV5-1, the J gene TRBJ1-1; D might be TRBD1 (6 bases). V lost 3 bases and J lost 0, with 9 bases in between. This CDR3 is 14 amino acids long. Per germline, CDR1 SGHRS and CDR2 YFSETQ. The CDR3 reads CASSYRTVNTEAFF. The CDR3 nucleotides read TGCGCCAGCAGCTATAGGACAGTGAACACTGAAGCTTTCTTT.

Of note for this clonotype: Compared with germline, one end of the junction differs, possibly owing to a read error. CDR3 sequence reads: CASSSTVSTYGHTF. In nucleotides, the CDR3 is TGCGCCAGCAGTTCGACAGTCTCGACCTATGGCCACACCTTC. The chain uses TRBV12-3 or TRBV12-4 and TRBJ1-2, with a weak D call TRBD1 (5 bases). CDR3 length equals 14 residues.

In this sample, this clonotype turned up many times. The chain has TRBV5-1 and TRBJ1-2; TRBD1 is a possible D gene (6 bases). The germline V gene has CDR1 SGHRS and CDR2 YFSETQ. There are 12 residues in the CDR3. Trimming removed 1 base from V and 9 bases from J, with 10 bases in between. CDR3 region: CASSLSQGSYTF. The DNA of the CDR3 is TGCGCCAGCAGCTTGTCGCAGGGGAGCTACACCTTC.

V and J are TRBV19 and TRBJ1-6; possible D gene TRBD1, 6 bases. CDR3 length equals 14 residues. V lost 6 bases and J 7 bases, leaving 13 bases between the germline ends. Germline V lookup: CDR1 LNHDA, CDR2 SQIVND (reference sequence). CDR3 amino acids: CASSPQGGNSPLHF. The CDR3 DNA reads TGTGCCAGTAGCCCACAGGGAGGGAATTCACCCCTCCACTTT.

V gene TRBV6-1 combines with J gene TRBJ2-3; the match to TRBD2 covers 10 bases. This CDR3 spans 17 amino acids. Germline V gene lookup returns CDR1 MNHNS and CDR2 SASEGT. V was clipped by 5 bases and J by 6 bases; unmatched bases: 14. The CDR3 nucleotides read TGTGCCAGCAGTAAAAGCTCTAAAGCGGGGGGGATCGATACGCAGTATTTT. Residues: CASSKSSKAGGIDTQYF.

Many counts were recorded for this clonotype. The chain links TRBV5-1 to TRBJ1-3; weak D call: TRBD1 (6 bases). Between the trimmed V and J ends, which lost 6 bases and 6 bases, there was a span of 16 bases. The CDR3 sequence is 14 residues long. Germline CDR1 reads SGHRS; CDR2 reads YFSETQ. CDR3 residues: CASKESGGENTIYF. CDR3 DNA: TGCGCCAGCAAGGAGTCCGGGGGCGAAAACACCATATATTTT. Full variable domain (rest looked up from reference TRBV5-1 and TRBJ1-3): KAGVTQTPRYLIKTRGQQVTLSCSPISGHRSVSWYQQTPGQGLQFLFEYFSETQRNKGNFPGRFSGRQFSNSRSEMNVSTLELGDSALYLCASKESGGENTIYFGEGSWLTVV.

This clonotype has just a few counts. This sequence joins TRBV11-1 and TRBJ1-6; 8 bases line up with TRBD1. With 5 bases clipped from V and 3 bases from J, the junction kept 9 bases outside the gene matches. Looked up from germline, CDR1 is SGHAT and CDR2 is FQDESV (reference sequence). The CDR3 sequence is 17 residues long. This CDR3 is CASSDTVDRGYNSPLHF. CDR3 nucleotide sequence: TGTGCCAGCAGCGATACAGTAGACAGGGGCTATAATTCACCCCTCCACTTT.

The chain uses TRBV6-2 or TRBV6-3 and TRBJ2-7; 7 nucleotides agree with TRBD2. Germline V gene data show CDR1 as MNHEY and CDR2 as SVGEGT. Germline trimming cut 7 bases from V and 5 bases from J; bases unmatched to any gene: 8. The CDR3 loop spans 13 amino acids. The CDR3: CASTPDGRDEQYF. The CDR3, as DNA: TGTGCCAGCACCCCCGATGGGAGGGACGAGCAGTACTTC.

On this clonotype: A read error may be the cause here, since a much bigger clone is one base away. The J gene is TRBJ1-2, the V gene TRBV6-5; D is unclear. CDR1 and CDR2 (germline): MNHEY, SVGAGI. This CDR3 is built from 15 residues. The V and J ends lost 2 bases and 0 bases respectively, with 10 bases between them. This CDR3 reads CASSYMELTNYGYTF. The CDR3 bases are TGTGCCAGCAGTTACATGGAACTGACTAACTATGGCTACACCTTC.

This clonotype was picked up many times. V is TRBV19 and J is TRBJ2-3; the match to TRBD1 covers 9 bases. Germline assignment: CDR1 LNHDA and CDR2 SQIVND (reference sequence). There are 14 residues in the CDR3. The ends lost 7 bases at V and 5 bases at J; junction bases unmatched: 7. This CDR3 is CASTDRGGEDTQYF. CDR3 DNA: TGTGCCAGTACGGACAGGGGCGGGGAAGATACGCAGTATTTT.

This clonotype was detected many times. The chain is built from TRBV12-3 or TRBV12-4 and TRBJ2-2; no firm D call. The CDR3 length is 15 residues. Trimming cost V 2 bases and J 3 bases, with 10 bases left between them. CDR3 sequence reads: CASSLWYGDTGELFF. The CDR3 region has the DNA TGTGCCAGCAGTTTATGGTATGGGGACACCGGGGAGCTGTTTTTT.

In this sample, this clonotype turned up many times. V gene TRBV3-1 combines with J gene TRBJ2-3; no reliable D call. Near its end, the DNA agrees better with TRBJ2-1, so the J call may be wrong. Germline V lookup: CDR1 LGHDT, CDR2 YNNKEL (reference sequence). The length of the CDR3 is 12 residues. CDR3 DNA sequence: TGTGCCAGCAGCCAAGTGTTAAGCCAGCAGTTCTTC. It is translated as CASSQVLSQQFF.

This rearrangement joins TRBV7-2 to TRBJ2-3; maybe TRBD2 (5 bases). The J call may be faulty, since TRBJ2-5 better matches the DNA end. The germline CDR1 and CDR2 sequences are SGHTA and FQGNSA. CDR3 length: 14 amino acids. CDR3 coding DNA: TGTGCCAGCAGCTTAGATCTAGCCGGGGAGACCCAGTACTTC. It yields the protein CASSLDLAGETQYF.

This clonotype was observed many times. The rearrangement links TRBV5-1 to TRBJ2-7; 9 nucleotides align to TRBD1. With V trimmed by 7 bases and J by 6 bases, 14 bases remained unmatched. This CDR3 is built from 15 residues. Per germline, CDR1 SGHRS and CDR2 YFSETQ. The CDR3 here is CASALSTGGKAEQYF. The CDR3 DNA reads TGCGCCAGCGCCCTATCGACAGGGGGGAAGGCCGAGCAGTACTTC.